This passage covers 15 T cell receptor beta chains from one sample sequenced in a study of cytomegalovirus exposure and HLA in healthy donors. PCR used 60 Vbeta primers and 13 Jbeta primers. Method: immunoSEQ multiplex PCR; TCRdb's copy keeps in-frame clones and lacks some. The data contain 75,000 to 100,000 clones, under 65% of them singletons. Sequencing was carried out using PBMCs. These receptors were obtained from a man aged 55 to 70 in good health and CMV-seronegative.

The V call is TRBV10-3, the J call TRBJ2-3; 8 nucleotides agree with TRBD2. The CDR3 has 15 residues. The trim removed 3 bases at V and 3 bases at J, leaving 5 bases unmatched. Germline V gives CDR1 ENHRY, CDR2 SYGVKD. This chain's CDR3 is CAISDSGSATDTQYF. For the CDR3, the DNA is TGTGCCATCAGTGACAGCGGGAGTGCGACAGATACGCAGTATTTT.

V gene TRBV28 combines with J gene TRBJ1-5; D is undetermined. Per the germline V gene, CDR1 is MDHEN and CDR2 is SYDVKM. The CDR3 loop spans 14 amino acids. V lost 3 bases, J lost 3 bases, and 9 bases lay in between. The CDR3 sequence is CASSLILSNQPQHF. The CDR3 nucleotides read TGTGCCAGCAGTTTGATCCTATCCAATCAGCCCCAGCATTTT.

The chain's CDR3 is CSVALGGGGNQPQHF. CDR3 DNA: TGCAGCGTTGCCCTTGGGGGAGGTGGCAATCAGCCCCAGCATTTT. This chain connects TRBV29-1 to TRBJ1-5, with D tentatively TRBD1 (5 bases). CDR1 and CDR2 from the germline V gene are SQVTM and ANQGSEA. There are 15 residues in the CDR3. V was clipped by 4 bases and J by 2 bases, with 15 bases between them.

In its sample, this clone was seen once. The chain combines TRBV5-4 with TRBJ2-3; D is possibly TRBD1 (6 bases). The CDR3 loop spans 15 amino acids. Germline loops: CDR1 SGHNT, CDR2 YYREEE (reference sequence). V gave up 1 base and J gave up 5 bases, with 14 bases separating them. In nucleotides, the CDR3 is TGTGCCAGCAGCTTGTATGGGGGCAAAGGAGATACGCAGTATTTT. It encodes CASSLYGGKGDTQYF.

Here the CDR3 reads CASSSIRGLNTEAFF. CDR3 bases: TGTGCCAGTAGTTCCATCAGGGGACTGAACACTGAAGCTTTCTTT. The chain couples TRBV19 to TRBJ1-1; TRBD1 might be the D (6 bases). Germline loops: CDR1 LNHDA, CDR2 SQIVND (reference sequence). The CDR3 length is 15 residues. Deletions cut 5 bases from V and 0 bases from J, with 13 bases between.

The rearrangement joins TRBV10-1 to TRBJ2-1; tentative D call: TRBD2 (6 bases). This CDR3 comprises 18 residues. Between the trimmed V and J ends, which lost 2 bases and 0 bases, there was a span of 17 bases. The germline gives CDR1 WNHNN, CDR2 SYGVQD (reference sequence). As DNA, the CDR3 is TGCGCCAGCAGTGAGGGTCCGGGGGACTCGAGCTCCTACAATGAGCAGTTCTTC. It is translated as CASSEGPGDSSSYNEQFF.

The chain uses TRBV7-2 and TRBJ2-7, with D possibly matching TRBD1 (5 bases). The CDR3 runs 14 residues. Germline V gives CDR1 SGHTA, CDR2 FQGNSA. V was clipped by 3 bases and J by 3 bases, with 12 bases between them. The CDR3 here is CASSLVQGFYEQYF. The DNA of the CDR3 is TGTGCCAGCAGCTTGGTTCAGGGTTTCTACGAGCAGTACTTC.

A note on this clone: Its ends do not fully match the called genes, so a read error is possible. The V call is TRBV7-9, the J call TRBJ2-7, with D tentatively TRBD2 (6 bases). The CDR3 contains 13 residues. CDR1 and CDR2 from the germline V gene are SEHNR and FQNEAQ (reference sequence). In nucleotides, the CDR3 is TGTTCCAGCAGCCAAGTGGGGGGATACGAGCAGTACTTC. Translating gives CSSSQVGGYEQYF.

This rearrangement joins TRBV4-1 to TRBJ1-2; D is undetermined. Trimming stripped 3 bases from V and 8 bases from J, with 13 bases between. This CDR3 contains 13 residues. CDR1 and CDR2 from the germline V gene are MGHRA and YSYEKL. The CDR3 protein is CASSHDGVGGYTF. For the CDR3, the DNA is TGCGCCAGCAGCCATGACGGGGTTGGCGGCTACACCTTC.

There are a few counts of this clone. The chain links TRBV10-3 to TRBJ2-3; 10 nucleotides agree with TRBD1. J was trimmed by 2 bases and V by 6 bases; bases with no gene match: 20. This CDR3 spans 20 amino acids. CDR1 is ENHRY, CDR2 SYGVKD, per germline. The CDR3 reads CAIRPVPGQGTFDYTDTQYF. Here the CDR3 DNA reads TGTGCCATCAGACCCGTTCCGGGACAGGGGACATTTGATTACACAGATACGCAGTATTTT.

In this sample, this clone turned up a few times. CDR3 bases: TGTGCCACTCGGGGGTTGAGCTCTGGAAACACCATATATTTT. It translates to CATRGLSSGNTIYF. The V and J genes are TRBV19 and TRBJ1-3; a weak D match, TRBD1 (5 bases). The CDR3 contains 14 residues. V lost 10 bases and J 0 bases, leaving 13 bases between the germline ends. The germline CDR1 and CDR2 sequences are LNHDA and SQIVND (reference sequence).

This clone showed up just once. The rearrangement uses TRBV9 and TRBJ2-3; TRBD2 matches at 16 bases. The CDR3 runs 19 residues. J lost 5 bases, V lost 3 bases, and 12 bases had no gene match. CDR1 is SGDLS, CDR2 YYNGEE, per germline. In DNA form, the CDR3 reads TGTGCCAGCAGCGGGAGAGGCGGGACTAGCGGGGGGGCAGGAGATACGCAGTATTTT. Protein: CASSGRGGTSGGAGDTQYF.

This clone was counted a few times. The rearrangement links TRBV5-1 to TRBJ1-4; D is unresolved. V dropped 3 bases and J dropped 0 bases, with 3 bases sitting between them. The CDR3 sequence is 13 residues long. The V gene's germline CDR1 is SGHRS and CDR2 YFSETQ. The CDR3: CASSSATNEKLFF. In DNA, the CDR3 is TGCGCCAGCAGCTCTGCAACTAATGAAAAACTGTTTTTT.

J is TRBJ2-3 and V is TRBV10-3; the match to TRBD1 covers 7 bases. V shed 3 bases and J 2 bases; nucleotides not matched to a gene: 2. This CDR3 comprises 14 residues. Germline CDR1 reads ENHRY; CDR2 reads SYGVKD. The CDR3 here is CAISDRGYTDTQYF. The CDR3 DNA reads TGTGCCATCAGTGACAGGGGGTACACAGATACGCAGTATTTT.

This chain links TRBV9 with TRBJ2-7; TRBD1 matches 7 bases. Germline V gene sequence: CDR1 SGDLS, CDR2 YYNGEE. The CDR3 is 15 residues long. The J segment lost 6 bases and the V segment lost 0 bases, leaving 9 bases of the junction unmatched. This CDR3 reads CASSVEPVGQSEQYF. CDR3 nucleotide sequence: TGTGCCAGCAGCGTAGAGCCCGTGGGACAGAGCGAGCAGTACTTC.